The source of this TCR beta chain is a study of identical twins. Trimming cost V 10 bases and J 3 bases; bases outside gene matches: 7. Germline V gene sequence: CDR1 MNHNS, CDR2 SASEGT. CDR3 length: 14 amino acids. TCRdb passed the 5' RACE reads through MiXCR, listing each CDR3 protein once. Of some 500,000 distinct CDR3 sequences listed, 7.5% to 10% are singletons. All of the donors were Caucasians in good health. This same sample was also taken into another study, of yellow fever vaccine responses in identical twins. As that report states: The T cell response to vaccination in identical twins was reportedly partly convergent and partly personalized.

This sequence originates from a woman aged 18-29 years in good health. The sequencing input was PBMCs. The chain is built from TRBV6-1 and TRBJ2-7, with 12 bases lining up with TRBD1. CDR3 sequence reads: CATTGQGAYYEQYF. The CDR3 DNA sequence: TGTGCCACTACGGGACAGGGGGCTTACTACGAGCAGTACTTC.